The 9 T cell receptor beta chains presented below share a single source sample, sequenced in a study of cytomegalovirus exposure and HLA in healthy donors (dated by TCRdb to about 2017). The library was made by the immunoSEQ multiplex PCR assay. For the multiplex PCR, a mixture combining 60 forward primers for TCR Vbeta segments and 13 reverse primers for TCR Jbeta segments was used. The immuneACCESS repertoire file appears here via TCRdb, limited to in-frame rearrangements. These files lack a portion of the clones; in checked studies, under half of the deficit traces to unresolved V genes, and the cause of the others is not known. The sample table contains about 130,000 clones; only one count was recorded for roughly 70% of them. Approximately 3.8% of the sample belongs to the ten largest clones. Sequencing was performed on PBMCs. The receptors stem from a man between 35 and 55 years old in good health and CMV-seropositive.

This clone was counted once. V and J are TRBV5-1 and TRBJ1-5, with D unresolved. The V gene lost 4 bases and the J gene lost 4 bases, with 9 bases spanning the gap. Germline V gene lookup returns CDR1 SGHRS and CDR2 YFSETQ. The length of the CDR3 is 13 residues. The CDR3 DNA sequence: TGCGCCAGCAGCCCTTCGGGGAATCAGCCCCAGCATTTT. As protein: CASSPSGNQPQHF.

The chain has TRBV20-1 and TRBJ1-2; a possible D gene is TRBD1 (6 bases). V shed 7 bases and J shed 11 bases, with 11 bases lying between them. The V gene's germline CDR1 is DFQATT and CDR2 SNEGSKA (reference sequence). The CDR3 runs 9 residues. DNA of the CDR3: TGCAGTGTAGGGGGTGTATACACCTTC. Its translation is CSVGGVYTF.

The rearrangement links TRBV19 to TRBJ1-5, with TRBD1 matching 8 bases. Germline-derived CDR1 and CDR2 are LNHDA and SQIVND (reference sequence). This CDR3 contains 18 residues. J lost 4 bases, V lost 8 bases, and 19 bases had no gene match. The DNA of the CDR3 is TGTGCCAGTCAGGGGGCGCGATCGGAGGGTAGTAGGAATCAGCCCCAGCATTTT. Protein: CASQGARSEGSRNQPQHF.

The rearrangement uses TRBV19 and TRBJ2-6; 9 positions agree with TRBD1. Trimming removed 3 bases from V and 2 bases from J; junction bases left unmatched: 2. The CDR3 totals 16 residues. Germline V gene data show CDR1 as LNHDA and CDR2 as SQIVND (reference sequence). Here the CDR3 reads CASSIRTGAGANVLTF. The CDR3 DNA is TGTGCCAGTAGTATCCGGACAGGGGCTGGGGCCAACGTCCTGACTTTC.

The chain couples TRBV15 to TRBJ2-5, with 7 nucleotides matching TRBD2. This CDR3 comprises 12 residues. V gave up 8 bases and J gave up 3 bases; unmatched junction bases: 3. Germline V gene lookup returns CDR1 LNHNV and CDR2 YYDKDF (reference sequence). CDR3 sequence reads: CATARGEETQYF. The CDR3 DNA is TGTGCCACCGCCCGGGGGGAAGAGACCCAGTACTTC.

The chain recombines TRBV7-2 with TRBJ1-2, with 7 positions matching TRBD1. The CDR3 runs 14 residues. CDR1 and CDR2 (germline): SGHTA, FQGNSA. V lost 5 bases, J lost 4 bases, and 7 bases stayed unmatched. Here the CDR3 DNA reads TGTGCCAGCAGCGCCCCGGGACAGCCCTATGGCTACACCTTC. Protein: CASSAPGQPYGYTF.

The chain carries TRBV6-1 and TRBJ2-2, with TRBD1 identical over 7 bases. Germline V gene data show CDR1 as MNHNS and CDR2 as SASEGT. Unmatched junction bases numbered 4, after V lost 5 bases and J lost 4 bases. The CDR3 is 14 residues long. Written as DNA, the CDR3 is TGTGCCAGCAGTTGGTCAGGGGGCACCGGGGAGCTGTTTTTT. Protein sequence: CASSWSGGTGELFF.

The CDR3 DNA follows: TGTGCCAGCAGCGTAGCGGGGGAGAACTATGGCTACACCTTC. It specifies CASSVAGENYGYTF. This sequence joins TRBV9 and TRBJ1-2; D perhaps matches TRBD1 (5 bases). CDR1 is SGDLS, CDR2 YYNGEE, per germline. The CDR3 spans 14 residues. The germline V and J ends were trimmed by 0 bases and 2 bases, with 8 bases remaining between them.

The V and J genes are TRBV5-1 and TRBJ2-1; D is possibly TRBD2 (6 bases). CDR1 and CDR2 from the germline V gene are SGHRS and YFSETQ. The ends were cut back, 0 bases at V and 5 bases at J, with 9 bases in the middle. This CDR3 comprises 14 residues. CDR3 residues: CASSLGGVNNEQFF. CDR3 nucleotides: TGCGCCAGCAGCTTGGGGGGGGTGAACAATGAGCAGTTCTTC.